This T cell receptor beta chain was profiled in a study of post-analysis software for immune sequencing data (dated by TCRdb to the mid-2010s). Broadly, across the study: Disease courses on record covered relapsing-remitting, secondary progressive and progressive-relapsing multiple sclerosis, though some patients had no subtype annotation. A subset of samples was prepared in parallel using single-end sample barcoding, then pooled and co-amplified after Illumina adapter ligation. The patient repertoires were compared against around eleven previously published healthy control repertoires obtained from donors aged 6 to 25 years.

Study-wide conclusions, independent of this receptor: The multiple sclerosis patient group was slightly younger than the control group. Direct clustering with F measure showed strong co-clustering of samples prepared in the same batch, prompting a batch-effect correction. Patients showed significantly higher frequencies than controls for a handful of TRBV segments, among them TRBV5-6, TRBV5-1 and TRBV20-1. Compared with controls, multiple sclerosis patients had significantly lower normalized Chao1 diversity, a finding suggesting substantial peripheral T-cell clonal expansion.

The germline ends are 13 bases apart after V is trimmed by 4 bases and J by 4 bases. The germline V gene (reference sequence) specifies SEHNR as CDR1 and FQNEAQ as CDR2. The CDR3 spans 14 residues, from the cysteine through the phenylalanine. The read is trimmed to its CDR3 DNA, 42 bases read in frame from base 1. TCR beta repertoires were profiled from peripheral blood of over 10 young patients with multiple sclerosis to demonstrate the VDJtools post-analysis software. Multiple sclerosis patients were children and adolescents aged about 6 to 15 years. Libraries were built with PCR. Sequencing was carried out with an Illumina HiSeq 2500. To reduce PCR and sequencing biases, unique molecular identifiers were built into the TCR beta cDNA libraries. Some 500,000 cDNA molecules were obtained per 1 to 10 million input T cells, so each molecule approximated one T cell. Patient libraries were prepared and sequenced with the same protocol used for the earlier healthy control dataset. Within a given batch, samples were prepared together, multiplexed and sequenced on the same HiSeq lane. Regarding the original processing steps: Raw barcoded reads were processed with MIGEC, and single-read molecular identifier groups were discarded before consensus assembly and CDR3 extraction. Clonotype tables were post-analysed with VDJtools, and diversity was normalized by down-sampling all datasets to the smallest sample size. Repertoire overlap clustering matched CDR3 amino acid but not nucleotide sequences to correct batch-related cross-sample contamination. TCRdb reprocessed the public reads (quality trimming at Q25 with fastp, clone calling with MiXCR) and kept in-frame beta chains. For every CDR3 protein sequence, its rows merge into one entry that carries the most common genes and DNA. TCRdb, not the authors, supplied the V and J calls. The sample yields about 500,000 distinct CDR3 sequences; roughly 45% were counted once. The top ten clonotypes cover 12% of the sample.

A word on this clonotype: Its target antigen remains unknown. No quality values exist for individual bases; no much larger clone is one base distant.

The receptor's source is a girl under 18 with multiple sclerosis. The sequence joins TRBV7-9 to TRBJ1-1, with the D gene not confidently named. The sequencing input was blood. The CDR3 loop reads CASSSREPGTEAFF. In nucleotides, the sequence is TGTGCCAGCAGCTCAAGGGAGCCTGGCACTGAAGCTTTCTTT.